These T cell receptor beta chains were read from a single sample in a study of T cell changes during pregnancy in multiple sclerosis. Sequencing used immunoSEQ multiplex PCR; TCRdb keeps in-frame clones, though not all of them. The top ten clones hold roughly 2.7% of a sample with about 46,000 clones, roughly 90% of them seen once. The material was CD8+ T cells from peripheral blood mononuclear cells, obtained in the second trimester of pregnancy. All receptors come from a female donor with multiple sclerosis, enrolled in a pregnancy study. Each CDR3 is given with its conserved first and last residue. The D gene is left open where the match is weak. Where a row states a size, it is once, few, many or the class of an expanded clone; other rows omit it.

clone size,D gene,CDR3 length,J gene,V gene,CDR3 protein,CDR3 DNA
NA,NA,14,TRBJ2-5,TRBV4-2,CASSQERLEETQYF,TGTGCCAGCAGCCAAGAAAGGCTAGAAGAGACCCAGTACTTC
NA,NA,16,TRBJ1-6,TRBV19,CASSSSGDLYNSPLHF,TGTGCCAGTAGTAGTTCAGGCGATCTTTATAATTCACCCCTCCACTTT
once,TRBD1,13,TRBJ2-5,TRBV7-6,CASSRTGSETQYF,TGTGCCAGCAGCCGGACAGGGTCTGAGACCCAGTACTTC
NA,NA,13,TRBJ1-2,TRBV7-9,CASRQEPAYGYTF,TGTGCCAGCAGACAAGAACCCGCCTATGGCTACACCTTC
NA,NA,16,TRBJ2-3,TRBV27,CASSLGGWLDSDTQYF,TGTGCCAGCAGTTTAGGCGGTTGGTTAGACTCAGATACGCAGTATTTT
NA,TRBD1,13,TRBJ1-1,TRBV29-1,CSVDVGGDTEAFF,TGCAGCGTTGATGTAGGGGGCGACACTGAAGCTTTCTTT
NA,NA,13,TRBJ2-5,TRBV6-5,CATSTLWGDTQYF,TGTGCCACGTCAACACTTTGGGGGGACACCCAGTACTTC
NA,TRBD1,15,TRBJ1-1,TRBV6-5,CASSYSGGLSTEAFF,TGTGCCAGCAGTTACTCAGGGGGCTTAAGCACTGAAGCTTTCTTT
NA,TRBD1,11,TRBJ1-1,TRBV27,CASTGGTEAFF,TGTGCCAGCACAGGGGGCACTGAAGCTTTCTTT
NA,TRBD1,15,TRBJ1-5,TRBV28,CASRKTGDSNQPQHF,TGTGCCAGCAGGAAGACAGGGGATAGCAATCAGCCCCAGCATTTT
NA,NA,13,TRBJ1-2,TRBV18,CASSPTGNYGYTF,TGTGCCAGCTCACCAACAGGGAACTATGGCTACACCTTC
NA,NA,15,TRBJ1-5,TRBV6-7,CASSQGGYSNQPQHF,TGTGCCAGCAGCCAGGGCGGTTATAGCAATCAGCCCCAGCATTTT
NA,NA,13,TRBJ1-2,TRBV4-2,CASTQGPMEGYTF,TGTGCCAGCACCCAAGGACCCATGGAGGGCTACACCTTC
NA,NA,15,TRBJ1-1,TRBV6-5,CASSPLGGLSTEAFF,TGTGCCAGCAGCCCACTCGGGGGGTTGAGCACTGAAGCTTTCTTT
medium-sized,NA,14,TRBJ2-1,TRBV13,CASSFRGRNNEQFF,TGTGCCAGCAGCTTCCGGGGTCGGAACAATGAGCAGTTCTTC
NA,NA,15,TRBJ1-3,TRBV15,CATSRDKGSGNTIYF,TGTGCCACCAGCAGAGATAAGGGGTCTGGAAACACCATATATTTT
NA,NA,16,TRBJ2-3,TRBV9,CASSAGGLMVSDTQYF,TGTGCCAGCAGCGCAGGGGGGTTGATGGTATCAGATACGCAGTATTTT
NA,NA,13,TRBJ1-2,TRBV29-1,CSANIGGGYGYTF,TGCAGCGCCAACATCGGGGGGGGTTATGGCTACACCTTC
NA,NA,14,TRBJ1-1,TRBV19,CATKSGAGAAEAFF,TGTGCCACGAAATCGGGGGCGGGGGCCGCTGAAGCTTTCTTT
NA,NA,15,TRBJ1-4,TRBV7-9,CASSTMGISGEKLFF,TGTGCCAGCTCGACAATGGGCATATCGGGGGAAAAACTGTTTTTT
NA,NA,13,TRBJ1-2,TRBV14,CASSRTASYGYTF,TGTGCCAGCAGCCGGACAGCATCCTATGGCTACACCTTC
once,TRBD2,16,TRBJ2-3,TRBV6-1,CASSVESGGAQDTQYF,TGTGCCAGCAGTGTGGAAAGCGGGGGGGCCCAAGATACGCAGTATTTT
NA,NA,15,TRBJ1-1,TRBV4-1,CASSQGTGQNTEAFF,TGCGCCAGCAGCCAAGGTACAGGGCAGAACACTGAAGCTTTCTTT
NA,NA,12,TRBJ1-2,TRBV4-2,CASRTPSGTPLF,TGTGCCAGCAGAACACCCTCCGGGACACCCCTCTTC
NA,NA,16,TRBJ2-2,TRBV13,CASSFGLAANTGELFF,TGTGCCAGCAGCTTCGGGTTAGCGGCGAACACCGGGGAGCTGTTTTTT
NA,TRBD1,15,TRBJ2-7,TRBV6-5,CATGRTWTGVEEQYF,TGTGCCACCGGGAGGACGTGGACAGGGGTTGAGGAGCAGTACTTC
NA,NA,14,TRBJ1-2,TRBV4-2,CASSQGPGFDGYTF,TGTGCCAGCAGCCAAGGTCCGGGTTTCGATGGCTACACCTTC
NA,NA,14,TRBJ1-2,TRBV29-1,CSVFTGSKLEGYTF,TGCAGCGTTTTTACCGGGAGTAAGTTGGAGGGCTACACCTTC
NA,TRBD1,14,TRBJ1-4,TRBV25-1,CASSEWDRGRKTVF,TGTGCCAGCAGTGAATGGGACAGGGGGCGAAAAACTGTTTTT
NA,NA,16,TRBJ1-1,TRBV6-5,CASSYSTGHPVLEAFF,TGTGCCAGCAGTTACTCTACAGGACATCCGGTTCTTGAAGCTTTCTTT
NA,TRBD1,15,TRBJ1-4,TRBV6-6,CASSYDRGRDEKLFF,TGTGCCAGCAGTTACGACAGGGGGAGGGATGAAAAACTGTTTTTT
NA,TRBD1,15,TRBJ1-6,TRBV5-8,CASSRTGASNSPLHF,TGTGCCAGCAGCCGAACAGGGGCTTCGAATTCACCCCTCCACTTT
few,TRBD1,16,TRBJ1-5,TRBV4-2,CASSPDRETPNQPQHF,TGTGCCAGCAGCCCTGACAGGGAAACCCCCAATCAGCCCCAGCATTTT
NA,NA,15,TRBJ1-5,TRBV6-1,CANGVAGISNQPQHF,TGTGCCAACGGGGTCGCGGGGATTAGCAATCAGCCCCAGCATTTT
NA,TRBD1,14,TRBJ1-1,TRBV9,CASSPGGRLTEAFF,TGTGCCAGCAGCCCAGGGGGCAGATTGACTGAAGCTTTCTTT
NA,NA,13,TRBJ1-1,TRBV25-1,CASTQGSDTEAFF,TGTGCCAGCACTCAGGGGTCCGACACTGAAGCTTTCTTT
NA,NA,18,TRBJ2-5,TRBV2,CASSESQRVVRRSETQYF,TGTGCCAGCAGTGAATCCCAGCGGGTGGTTCGTAGGTCAGAGACCCAGTACTTC
few,NA,12,TRBJ1-2,TRBV10-3,CAINSAIEGYTF,TGTGCCATCAATTCTGCGATCGAGGGCTACACCTTC
NA,TRBD1,14,TRBJ2-1,TRBV10-3,CAISGTGKVNEQFF,TGTGCCATTTCCGGGACAGGGAAGGTCAATGAGCAGTTCTTC
NA,NA,17,TRBJ2-1,TRBV11-2,CASSLRGRDTTNNEQFF,TGTGCCAGCAGCTTGAGGGGGAGGGACACAACTAACAATGAGCAGTTCTTC